This T cell receptor beta chain emerged from a study of identical twins' blood T cells. MiXCR was run by TCRdb on the 5' RACE reads, yielding one entry per CDR3 protein. The table has fewer than 450,000 distinct CDR3 sequences, about 28% seen once; the top ten hold about 6.1%. V was cut by 0 bases and J by 7 bases, with 7 bases left in between. CDR1 and CDR2 from the germline V gene are SGHDT and YYEEEE. CDR3 length: 12 amino acids. Sequenced input: PBMCs. The V call is TRBV5-6, the J call TRBJ1-1; D is unclear. The TCR comes from a woman between 18 and 55 years old in good health. The CDR3 here is CASSLAWGEAFF. CDR3 nucleotide sequence: TGTGCCAGCAGCTTGGCGTGGGGTGAAGCTTTCTTT.